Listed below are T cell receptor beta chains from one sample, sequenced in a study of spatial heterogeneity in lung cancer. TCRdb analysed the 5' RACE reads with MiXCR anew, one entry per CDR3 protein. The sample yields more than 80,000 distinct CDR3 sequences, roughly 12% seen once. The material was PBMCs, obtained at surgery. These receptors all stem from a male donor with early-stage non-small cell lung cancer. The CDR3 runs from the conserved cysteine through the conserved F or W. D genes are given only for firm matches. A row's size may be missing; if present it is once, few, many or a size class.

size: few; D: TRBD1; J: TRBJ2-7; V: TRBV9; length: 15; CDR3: CASSARDSLIYEQYF; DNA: TGTGCCAGCAGCGCCCGGGACAGTCTCATTTACGAGCAGTACTTC
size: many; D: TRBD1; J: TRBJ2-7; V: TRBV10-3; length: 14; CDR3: CAISERTGSYEQYF; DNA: TGTGCCATCAGTGAGCGGACAGGCTCCTACGAGCAGTACTTC
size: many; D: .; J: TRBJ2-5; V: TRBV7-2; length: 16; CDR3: CASSLLFQEPQETQYF; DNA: TGTGCCAGCAGCTTACTTTTCCAGGAACCCCAAGAGACCCAGTACTTC
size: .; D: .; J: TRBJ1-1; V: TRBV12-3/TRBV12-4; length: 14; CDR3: CASSLAGSGVGAFF; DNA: TGTGCCAGCAGTTTAGCGGGAAGCGGAGTGGGGGCTTTCTTT
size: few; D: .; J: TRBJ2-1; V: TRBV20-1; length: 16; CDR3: CSARVRGRTASGEQFF; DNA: TGCAGTGCTAGGGTTCGTGGGCGGACTGCCAGCGGTGAGCAGTTCTTC
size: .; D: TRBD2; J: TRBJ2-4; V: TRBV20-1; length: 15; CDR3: CSPRVTSVAKNIQYF; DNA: TGCAGTCCCAGAGTGACTAGCGTCGCCAAAAACATTCAGTACTTC
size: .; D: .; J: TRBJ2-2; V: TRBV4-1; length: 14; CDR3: CASSQGRAAGELFF; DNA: TGCGCCAGCAGCCAAGGGAGGGCGGCCGGGGAGCTGTTTTTT
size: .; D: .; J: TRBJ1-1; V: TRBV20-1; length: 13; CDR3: CSARYSMNTEAFF; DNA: TGCAGTGCTAGATACAGCATGAACACTGAAGCTTTCTTT
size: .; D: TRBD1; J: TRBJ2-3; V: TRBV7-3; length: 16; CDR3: CASSSWDRGYTDTQYF; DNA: TGTGCCAGCAGCTCCTGGGACAGGGGGTATACAGATACGCAGTATTTT
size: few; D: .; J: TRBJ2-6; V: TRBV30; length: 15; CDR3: CAWMVGGVGANVLTF; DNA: TGTGCCTGGATGGTCGGTGGGGTTGGGGCCAACGTCCTGACTTTC
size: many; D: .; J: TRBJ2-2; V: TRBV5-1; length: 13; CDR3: CASSLGVTGELFF; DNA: TGCGCCAGCAGCTTGGGTGTTACCGGGGAGCTGTTTTTT
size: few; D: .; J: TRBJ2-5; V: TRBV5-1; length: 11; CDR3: CASLKEETQYF; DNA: TGCGCCAGCCTCAAGGAAGAGACCCAGTACTTC
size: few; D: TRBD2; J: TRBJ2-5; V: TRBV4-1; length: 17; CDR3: CASSQDRGRGGPETQYF; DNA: TGCGCCAGCAGCCAAGATCGGGGGCGGGGGGGCCCGGAGACCCAGTACTTC